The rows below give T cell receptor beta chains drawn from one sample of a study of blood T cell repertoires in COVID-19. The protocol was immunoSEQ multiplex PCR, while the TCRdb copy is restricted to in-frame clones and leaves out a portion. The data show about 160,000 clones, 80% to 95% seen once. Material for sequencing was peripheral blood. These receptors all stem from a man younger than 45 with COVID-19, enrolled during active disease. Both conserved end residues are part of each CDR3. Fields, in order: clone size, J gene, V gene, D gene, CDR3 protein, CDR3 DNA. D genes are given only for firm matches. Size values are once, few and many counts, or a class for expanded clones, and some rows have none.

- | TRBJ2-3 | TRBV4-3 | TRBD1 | CASSQQTGLTDTQYF | TGCGCCAGCAGCCAACAGACAGGGCTTACAGATACGCAGTATTTT
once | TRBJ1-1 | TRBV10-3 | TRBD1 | CAITGGSVNTEAFF | TGTGCCATCACAGGGGGTTCGGTGAACACTGAAGCTTTCTTT
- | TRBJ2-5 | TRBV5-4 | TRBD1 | CASSSGQRETQYF | TGTGCCAGCAGCTCGGGACAGAGGGAGACCCAGTACTTC
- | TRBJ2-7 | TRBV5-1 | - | CASSLSQDYNEQYF | TGCGCCAGCAGCTTGAGCCAGGATTATAACGAGCAGTACTTC
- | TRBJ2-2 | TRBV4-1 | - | CASSQDFGARTGELFF | TGCGCCAGCAGCCAAGATTTTGGGGCTCGGACCGGGGAGCTGTTTTTT
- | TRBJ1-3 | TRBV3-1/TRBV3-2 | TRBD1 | CASSQDTGGRSSGNTIYF | TGTGCCAGCAGCCAAGATACAGGGGGCCGGAGCTCTGGAAACACCATATATTTT
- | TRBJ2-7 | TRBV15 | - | CATSRAGYQGSEQYF | TGTGCCACCAGCAGAGCGGGATATCAAGGGTCGGAGCAGTACTTC
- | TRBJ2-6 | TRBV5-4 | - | CASSLGGTGANVLTF | TGTGCCAGCAGCTTGGGAGGGACTGGGGCCAACGTCCTGACTTTC
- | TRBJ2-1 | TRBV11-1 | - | CASSLGIYTYNEQFF | TGTGCCAGCAGCCTCGGGATATATACCTACAATGAGCAGTTCTTC
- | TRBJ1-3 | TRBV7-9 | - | CASSLRQGSGNTIYF | TGTGCCAGCAGCTTACGCCAGGGCTCTGGAAACACCATATATTTT
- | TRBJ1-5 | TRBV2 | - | CASSAQMQPQHF | TGTGCCAGCAGTGCTCAGATGCAGCCCCAGCATTTT
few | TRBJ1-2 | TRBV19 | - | CASILSRTSNYGYTF | TGTGCCAGTATTCTGAGTCGCACTTCTAACTATGGCTACACCTTC
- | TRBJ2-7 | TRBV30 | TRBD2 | CAWTSGRREQYF | TGTGCCTGGACTAGCGGGAGGAGGGAGCAGTACTTC
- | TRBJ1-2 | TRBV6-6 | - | CASSTAEEVYYGYTF | TGTGCCAGCAGTACCGCCGAGGAGGTTTACTATGGCTACACCTTC
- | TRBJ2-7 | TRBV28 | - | CASSPTGSSYEQYF | TGTGCCAGCAGTCCTACAGGGTCTTCCTACGAGCAGTACTTC
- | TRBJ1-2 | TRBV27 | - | CASSFSDTAGGYTF | TGTGCCAGCAGTTTTTCAGACACCGCGGGGGGCTACACCTTC
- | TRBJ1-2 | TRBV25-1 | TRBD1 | CASSPPKGEGADSLGYTF | TGTGCCAGCAGTCCCCCGAAAGGTGAGGGGGCGGACTCGCTCGGCTACACCTTC
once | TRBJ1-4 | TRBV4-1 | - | CASSHGGDAGGPKLFF | TGCGCCAGCAGCCATGGAGGGGACGCGGGTGGCCCCAAACTGTTTTTT
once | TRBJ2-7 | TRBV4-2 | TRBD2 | CASSRGGQVSYEQYF | TGTGCCAGCAGTCGGGGGGGGCAGGTCTCCTACGAGCAGTACTTC
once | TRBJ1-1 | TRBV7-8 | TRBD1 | CASSWGQMNTEAFF | TGTGCCAGCAGCTGGGGACAGATGAACACTGAAGCTTTCTTT
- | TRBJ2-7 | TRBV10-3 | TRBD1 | CAVRTGATVEQYF | TGTGCCGTAAGAACAGGGGCAACGGTAGAGCAGTACTTC
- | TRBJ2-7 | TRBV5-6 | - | CASSFGSGSYEQYF | TGTGCCAGCAGCTTTGGTTCGGGGTCCTACGAGCAGTACTTC
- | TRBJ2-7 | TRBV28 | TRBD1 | CASSYKRDRTYEQYF | TGTGCCAGCAGTTATAAACGGGACAGAACCTACGAGCAGTACTTC
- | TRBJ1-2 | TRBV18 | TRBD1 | CASSPPGTAYWGNYGYTF | TGTGCCAGCTCACCGCCCGGGACAGCCTATTGGGGTAACTATGGCTACACCTTC
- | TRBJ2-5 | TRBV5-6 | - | CASSLIALPAGAQYF | TGTGCCAGCAGCTTGATAGCGCTTCCCGCCGGGGCCCAGTACTTC
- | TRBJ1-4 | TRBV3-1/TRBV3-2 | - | CASSPIQGFEKLFF | TGTGCCAGCAGCCCAATACAGGGTTTTGAAAAACTGTTTTTT
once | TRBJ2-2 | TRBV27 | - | CASSLNQGNSVAGELFF | TGTGCCAGCAGTTTGAACCAGGGGAATTCAGTCGCCGGGGAGCTGTTTTTT
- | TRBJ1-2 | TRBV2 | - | CASSRGYGYTF | TGTGCCAGCAGCCGGGGCTATGGCTACACCTTC
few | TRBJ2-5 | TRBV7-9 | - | CASSLGGSRSVKTQYF | TGTGCCAGCAGCTTAGGGGGCAGCCGTAGTGTGAAGACCCAGTACTTC
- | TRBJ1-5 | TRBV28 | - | CASSLSGERNQPQHF | TGTGCCAGCAGTTTAAGTGGGGAGAGGAATCAGCCCCAGCATTTT
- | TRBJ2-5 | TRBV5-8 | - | CASSFQGETQYF | TGTGCCAGCAGCTTCCAGGGGGAGACCCAGTACTTC
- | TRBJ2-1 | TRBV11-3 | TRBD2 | CASSGRGGAYNEQFF | TGTGCCAGCAGCGGGCGGGGGGGAGCCTACAATGAGCAGTTCTTC
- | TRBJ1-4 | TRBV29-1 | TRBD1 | CSVEEFGTGGEKLFF | TGCAGCGTTGAAGAGTTCGGGACAGGTGGTGAAAAACTGTTTTTT
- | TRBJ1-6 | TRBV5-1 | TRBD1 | CASSPDRDFYNSPLHF | TGCGCCAGCAGCCCGGACAGGGACTTTTATAATTCACCCCTCCACTTT
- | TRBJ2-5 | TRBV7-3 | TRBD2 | CASSPNFGGRETQYF | TGTGCCAGCAGCCCCAATTTCGGGGGGAGAGAGACCCAGTACTTC